Described below is a single TCR beta chain sequence and its context. What it recognizes is unknown. The record originates from a study of CD8+ T cells in alopecia areata. Study summary: Treatment of the treated patients consisted of oral tofacitinib, 5 to 10 mg twice daily.

General observations from the study: An increase in clonality over normal scalp was evident in lesional scalp, especially alopecia totalis/universalis.

Germline V gene sequence: CDR1 SNHLY, CDR2 FYNNEI. The V and J ends lost 6 bases and 5 bases respectively, with 13 bases between them. This CDR3 is 14 amino acids long. RNA extraction and reverse transcription yielded cDNA as sequencing template. Clones were sequenced by immunoSEQ multiplex PCR, and TCRdb holds only the in-frame ones, with some missing. The sample holds approximately 54,000 clones, roughly 96% seen once. The chain uses TRBV2 and TRBJ2-2; D may correspond to TRBD1 or TRBD2 (5 bases each). This sequence originates from a human donor with alopecia areata. The material sequenced was CD8+ T cells sorted from blood, taken at week 0. The CDR3, as DNA: TGTGCCAGCAGCCCGGATGAGGGGACCGGGGAGCTGTTTTTT. Translation: CASSPDEGTGELFF.